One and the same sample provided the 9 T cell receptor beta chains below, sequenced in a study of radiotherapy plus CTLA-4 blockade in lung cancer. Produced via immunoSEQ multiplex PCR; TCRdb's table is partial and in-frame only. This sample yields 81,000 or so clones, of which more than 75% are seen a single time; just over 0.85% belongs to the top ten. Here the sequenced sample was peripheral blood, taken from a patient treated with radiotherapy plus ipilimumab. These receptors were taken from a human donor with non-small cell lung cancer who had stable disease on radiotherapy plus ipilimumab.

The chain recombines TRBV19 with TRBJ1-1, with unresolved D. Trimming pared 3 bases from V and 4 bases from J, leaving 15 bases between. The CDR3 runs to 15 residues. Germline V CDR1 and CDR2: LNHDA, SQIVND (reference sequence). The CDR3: CASSIGVVGFTEAFF. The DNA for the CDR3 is TGTGCCAGTAGTATTGGTGTTGTGGGATTCACTGAAGCTTTCTTT.

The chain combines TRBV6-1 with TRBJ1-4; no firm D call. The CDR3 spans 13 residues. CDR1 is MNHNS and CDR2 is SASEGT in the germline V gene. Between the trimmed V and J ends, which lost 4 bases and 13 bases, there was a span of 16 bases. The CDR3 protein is CASSVRSQGGLFF. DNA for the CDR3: TGTGCCAGCAGTGTACGGTCACAAGGAGGACTGTTTTTT.

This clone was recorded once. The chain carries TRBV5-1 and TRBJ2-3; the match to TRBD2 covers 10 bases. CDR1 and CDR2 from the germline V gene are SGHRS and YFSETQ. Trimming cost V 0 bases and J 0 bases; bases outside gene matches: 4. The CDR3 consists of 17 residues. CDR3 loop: CASSLGVLAGSTDTQYF. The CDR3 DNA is TGCGCCAGCAGCTTGGGGGTACTAGCGGGAAGCACAGATACGCAGTATTTT.

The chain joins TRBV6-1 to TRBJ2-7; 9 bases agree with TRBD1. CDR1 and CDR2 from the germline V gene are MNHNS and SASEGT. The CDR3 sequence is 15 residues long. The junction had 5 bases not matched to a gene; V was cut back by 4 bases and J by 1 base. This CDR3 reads CASSVGTGISYEQYF. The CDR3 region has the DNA TGTGCCAGCAGTGTCGGGACAGGGATTTCCTACGAGCAGTACTTC.

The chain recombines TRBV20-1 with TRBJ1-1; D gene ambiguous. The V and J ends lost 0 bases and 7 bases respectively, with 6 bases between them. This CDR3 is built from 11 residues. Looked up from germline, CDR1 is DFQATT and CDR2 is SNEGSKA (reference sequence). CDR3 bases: TGCAGTGCTAGAGAGCCGGGTGAAGCTTTCTTT. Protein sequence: CSAREPGEAFF.

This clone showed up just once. The CDR3 reads CASGTGVYEQYF. The CDR3 DNA is TGTGCTAGCGGGACAGGGGTCTACGAGCAGTACTTC. The rearrangement links TRBV12-5 to TRBJ2-7; 10 positions agree with TRBD1. The germline V gene encodes CDR1 LGHNT and CDR2 FRNRAP. The CDR3 is 12 amino acids. The trim removed 9 bases at V and 3 bases at J, leaving 2 bases unmatched.

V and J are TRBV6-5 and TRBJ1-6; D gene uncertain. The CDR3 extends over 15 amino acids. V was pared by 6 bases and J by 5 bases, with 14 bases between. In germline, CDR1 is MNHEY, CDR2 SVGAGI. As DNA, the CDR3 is TGTGCCAGCAGCTCCCAGACCGGAGATAATTCACCCCTCCACTTT. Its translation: CASSSQTGDNSPLHF.

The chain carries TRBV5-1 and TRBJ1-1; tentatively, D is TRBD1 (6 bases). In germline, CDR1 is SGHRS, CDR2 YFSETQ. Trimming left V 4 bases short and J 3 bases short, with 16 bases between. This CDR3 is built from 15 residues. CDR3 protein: CASSLEFGGHTEAFF. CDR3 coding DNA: TGCGCCAGCAGCCTTGAGTTCGGGGGGCACACTGAAGCTTTCTTT. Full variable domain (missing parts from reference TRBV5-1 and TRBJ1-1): KAGVTQTPRYLIKTRGQQVTLSCSPISGHRSVSWYQQTPGQGLQFLFEYFSETQRNKGNFPGRFSGRQFSNSRSEMNVSTLELGDSALYLCASSLEFGGHTEAFFGQGTRLTVV.

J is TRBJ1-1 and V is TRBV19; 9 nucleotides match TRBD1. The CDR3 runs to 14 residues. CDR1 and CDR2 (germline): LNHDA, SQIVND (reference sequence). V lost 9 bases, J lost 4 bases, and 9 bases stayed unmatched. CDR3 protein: CASRGQGDLTEAFF. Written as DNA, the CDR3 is TGTGCCAGCCGGGGACAGGGTGATCTCACTGAAGCTTTCTTT.